Here is one TCR beta chain with its context. The data belong to a study of blood T cell repertoires in COVID-19. There are 15 residues in the CDR3. Deletions cut 6 bases from V and 6 bases from J, with 21 bases between. Germline V CDR1 and CDR2: SGHRS, YFSETQ. Data came from immunoSEQ multiplex PCR; TCRdb stores just in-frame clones and leaves some out. The sample holds some 170,000 clones, 75% to 90% seen once. The chain carries TRBV5-1 and TRBJ1-2; D remains ambiguous. Sequencing was performed on peripheral blood. The source of this sequence is a woman aged 80 or over with active or convalescent COVID-19. The CDR3 DNA sequence: TGCGCCAGCACCGACACCGGACTAAGGACGGATGGCTACACCTTC. Translated: CASTDTGLRTDGYTF.